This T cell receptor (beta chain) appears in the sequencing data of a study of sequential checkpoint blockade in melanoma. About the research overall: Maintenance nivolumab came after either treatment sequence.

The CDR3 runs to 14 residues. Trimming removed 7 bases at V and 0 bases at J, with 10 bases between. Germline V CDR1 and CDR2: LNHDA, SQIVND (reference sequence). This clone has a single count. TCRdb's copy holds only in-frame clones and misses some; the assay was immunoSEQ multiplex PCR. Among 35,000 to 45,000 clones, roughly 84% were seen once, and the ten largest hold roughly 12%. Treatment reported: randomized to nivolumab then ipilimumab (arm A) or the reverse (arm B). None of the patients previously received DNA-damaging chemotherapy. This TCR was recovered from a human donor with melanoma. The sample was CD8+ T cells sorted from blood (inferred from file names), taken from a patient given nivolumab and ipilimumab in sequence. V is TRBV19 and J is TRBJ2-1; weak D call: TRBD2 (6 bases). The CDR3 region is CASMGGGSYNEQFF. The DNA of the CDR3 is TGTGCCAGTATGGGAGGCGGCTCCTACAATGAGCAGTTCTTC.